These T cell receptor beta chains were read from a single sample in a study of blood T cell repertoires in COVID-19. The protocol was immunoSEQ multiplex PCR, while the TCRdb copy is restricted to in-frame clones and leaves out a portion. The table includes some 250,000 clones, approximately 86% detected once. The sample was peripheral blood. The source is a woman aged 25-40 years who had recovered from COVID-19. CDR3s include the opening cysteine and the closing phenylalanine or tryptophan. A D gene is named only where the DNA matches it firmly. Clone size, where shown, is once, few, many, or a class for clones that have expanded.

d_call j_call v_call clone_size cdr3_nt cdr3_aa
- TRBJ2-1 TRBV4-1 - TGCGCCAGCAGCCAAGCCCCCGTCTACAATGAGCAGTTCTTC CASSQAPVYNEQFF
- TRBJ1-2 TRBV6-5 - TGTGCCAGCGGACACGGCGCGTACTATGGCTACACCTTC CASGHGAYYGYTF
- TRBJ1-2 TRBV27 few TGTGCCAGCAGTTTTGGCGGAGGGGATGGCTACACCTTC CASSFGGGDGYTF
TRBD1 TRBJ1-6 TRBV11-1 once TGTGCCAGCAGCCCCTGGACAGGGTCCAATTCACCCCTCCACTTT CASSPWTGSNSPLHF
- TRBJ1-5 TRBV4-2 - TGTGCCAGCAGTGGATCAGGGGCGGGCAATCAGCCCCAGCATTTT CASSGSGAGNQPQHF
TRBD2 TRBJ2-7 TRBV19 - TGTGCCAGTAGTAAAACTAGCGGGGGGCCGTCCTACGAGCAGTACTTC CASSKTSGGPSYEQYF
TRBD1 TRBJ2-7 TRBV7-9 - TGTGCCAGCAGCGCCTTGACAGGGAATCGTGAGCAGTACTTC CASSALTGNREQYF
TRBD1 TRBJ2-1 TRBV7-9 - TGTGCCAGCAGCTCCGGGACAGGGGTCAATGAGCAGTTCTTC CASSSGTGVNEQFF
- TRBJ2-5 TRBV4-2 - TGTGCCAGCAGCCAAGGCAGGGCAGAGACCCAGTACTTC CASSQGRAETQYF
- TRBJ2-6 TRBV5-1 - TGCGCCAGCAGCACCGGGGACTCTGGGGCCAACGTCCTGACTTTC CASSTGDSGANVLTF
TRBD1 TRBJ1-1 TRBV5-4 - TGTGCCAGCAGCGCCGGACAGGGGTTGAACACTGAAGCTTTCTTT CASSAGQGLNTEAFF
- TRBJ1-5 TRBV13 - TGTGCCAGCAGCCCAGGACAGAGCAATCAGCCCCAGCATTTT CASSPGQSNQPQHF
- TRBJ2-1 TRBV4-3 few TGCGCCAGCAGCCAAGATCCTAGGGGGGGGCGCTCCTACAATGAGCAGTTCTTC CASSQDPRGGRSYNEQFF
- TRBJ1-1 TRBV27 once TGTGCCAGCAGTTTATCGGGGGGGGTCTTGAACACTGAAGCTTTCTTT CASSLSGGVLNTEAFF
TRBD1 TRBJ2-7 TRBV13 - TGTGCCAGCAGCGAGGACAGGGGGCGCGAGCAGTACTTC CASSEDRGREQYF
TRBD1 TRBJ1-1 TRBV6-5 - TGTGCCAGCAGTTCACAGGGGACCATGAACACTGAAGCTTTCTTT CASSSQGTMNTEAFF
TRBD1 TRBJ1-3 TRBV25-1 few TGTGCCAGCAGTGACACACGACAGGGGTTCGGAAACACCATATATTTT CASSDTRQGFGNTIYF
- TRBJ1-4 TRBV28 - TGTGCCAGCGGGGGGGCGGAGAATGAAAAACTGTTTTTT CASGGAENEKLFF
- TRBJ1-1 TRBV18 once TGTGCCAGCTCACACAGGGAAGGGGCTTTCTTT CASSHREGAFF
- TRBJ1-2 TRBV18 - TGTGCCAGCTCACTACCACCGACGGCGGGGGGTGGCTACACCTTC CASSLPPTAGGGYTF
TRBD1 TRBJ1-2 TRBV29-1 - TGCAGCGTTGCCCTCACGACAGGGGGCTATGGCTACACCTTC CSVALTTGGYGYTF
TRBD1 TRBJ2-7 TRBV11-2 - TGTGCCAGCAGCCCGGCGATGGGACAGATTTACGAGCAGTACTTC CASSPAMGQIYEQYF
TRBD2 TRBJ2-7 TRBV7-7 - TGTGCCAGCAGCCGACTAGCGGGGGGAGAGCAGTACTTC CASSRLAGGEQYF
TRBD2 TRBJ2-5 TRBV7-6 - TGTGCCAGCAGCTTAGTAGCGGGGGCCCTGGTTGGAGAGACCCAGTACTTC CASSLVAGALVGETQYF
TRBD1 TRBJ1-1 TRBV6-1 - TGTGCCAGCAGTGAACAGGACAGGGACGCTTTCTTT CASSEQDRDAFF
TRBD1 TRBJ1-2 TRBV11-2 once TGTGCCAGCACCCCCTCGGGACAGCTAAACTATGGCTACACCTTC CASTPSGQLNYGYTF
- TRBJ1-4 TRBV4-1 - TGCGCCAGCAGCCAAGCCCCCGGCAGGGCCGGAAAACTGTTTTTT CASSQAPGRAGKLFF
- TRBJ2-3 TRBV5-1 - TGCGCCAGCAGCTTGGGCACTAGCCAAAGCACAGATACGCAGTATTTT CASSLGTSQSTDTQYF
TRBD1 TRBJ2-7 TRBV5-1 few TGCGCCAGCACCGCTCCCGGGACAGGGGGCCGGATCGAGCAGTACTTC CASTAPGTGGRIEQYF
TRBD1 TRBJ1-1 TRBV14 - TGTGCCAGCAGCAAAAGGACAGGGATGAACACTGAAGCTTTCTTT CASSKRTGMNTEAFF
- TRBJ1-1 TRBV5-1 - TGCGCCAGCAGCCCGGGAAGTTCATTCATGAACACTGAAGCTTTCTTT CASSPGSSFMNTEAFF
TRBD1 TRBJ1-4 TRBV3-1/TRBV3-2 - TGTGCCAGCAGCCAAGGCCCAGGGGGGCTGGGAAAACTGTTTTTT CASSQGPGGLGKLFF
- TRBJ2-2 TRBV5-6 - TGTGCCAGCAGCCGACCGGGGGCGAACACCGGGGAGCTGTTTTTT CASSRPGANTGELFF